This passage covers 11 T cell receptor beta chains from one sample sequenced in a study of blood T cells in healthy people across ages. Then a second PCR, running roughly 7 to 11 cycles, was carried out with a sample-barcoded 5' primer and a J-beta primer mix. MiXCR, applied by TCRdb to the 5' RACE reads, yields one record per CDR3 protein. The profile covers some 710,000 distinct CDR3 sequences, with around 45% appearing a single time and around 18% taken by the ten largest. The material sequenced was blood. The origin of the receptors is a man aged 80 or over in good health.

This chain joins TRBV20-1 and TRBJ2-3, with D perhaps assigned TRBD1 or TRBD2 (5 bases each). This CDR3 contains 15 residues. V shed 1 base and J shed 7 bases, with 18 bases lying between them. CDR1 and CDR2 from the germline V gene are DFQATT and SNEGSKA (reference sequence). The CDR3 spells CSARVVEGLENTQYF. The CDR3 DNA is TGCAGTGCTAGAGTGGTAGAGGGGCTGGAAAATACGCAGTATTTT.

As for this clonotype: A read error may be the cause here, since a much bigger clone is one base away. This chain joins TRBV29-1 and TRBJ1-2; D ambiguous. CDR1 and CDR2 (germline): SQVTM, ANQGSEA. Trimming removed 0 bases at V and 2 bases at J, with 16 bases between. The CDR3 has 16 residues. The CDR3 DNA follows: TGCAGCGTTGAAGATATACTGTTGGATGGAAACTATGGCTACACCTTC. Translating it yields CSVEDILLDGNYGYTF.

V usage is TRBV20-1 and J usage is TRBJ1-2, with unresolved D. The CDR3 is made up of 16 amino acids. V lost 3 bases and J 4 bases, leaving 21 bases between the germline ends. The germline V gene encodes CDR1 DFQATT and CDR2 SNEGSKA (reference sequence). CDR3 nucleotide sequence: TGCAGTGCTAGTTCCCTGGAGGTATTTCTCCCCTATGGCTACACCTTC. This encodes CSASSLEVFLPYGYTF.

This chain links TRBV9 with TRBJ2-5; weak D call: TRBD2 (5 bases). CDR3 length equals 13 residues. Trimming removed 3 bases at V and 11 bases at J, with 17 bases between. Germline V lookup: CDR1 SGDLS, CDR2 YYNGEE. CDR3 amino acids: CASSAGINNEQYF. CDR3 nucleotide sequence: TGTGCCAGCAGCGCCGGGATCAACAATGAGCAGTACTTC.

The chain carries TRBV28 and TRBJ2-5; a weak D match, TRBD1 (5 bases). The germline V and J ends were trimmed by 4 bases and 11 bases, with 29 bases remaining between them. This CDR3 contains 17 residues. CDR1 is MDHEN and CDR2 is SYDVKM in the germline V gene. CDR3 sequence: CASSSTRQGVDNDRQYF. CDR3 bases: TGTGCCAGCAGTTCAACCCGACAAGGGGTGGACAACGATCGTCAGTACTTC.

This chain joins TRBV20-1 and TRBJ2-5; 10 bases agree with TRBD2. V gave up 1 base and J gave up 5 bases; unmatched junction bases: 10. The V gene's germline CDR1 is DFQATT and CDR2 SNEGSKA (reference sequence). The CDR3 length is 16 residues. The CDR3 protein is CSARAWSGRVYETQYF. The DNA of the CDR3 is TGCAGTGCTAGAGCTTGGAGCGGGAGGGTTTACGAGACCCAGTACTTC.

The count of this clonotype is one. The chain links TRBV7-9 to TRBJ2-5; 9 bases agree with TRBD1. This CDR3 contains 16 residues. The V and J ends lost 1 base and 2 bases, in that order; junction bases with no gene match: 5. Germline V gene lookup returns CDR1 SEHNR and CDR2 FQNEAQ (reference sequence). The CDR3 region has the DNA TGTGCCAGCAGCTTAGGGACAGGGGTAGATCAAGAGACCCAGTACTTC. Translated, it gives CASSLGTGVDQETQYF.

This clonotype was counted only a few times. This chain connects TRBV7-2 to TRBJ2-7, with 8 bases aligning to TRBD2. Trimming removed 5 bases from V and 3 bases from J; junction bases left unmatched: 9. Germline values: CDR1 SGHTA, CDR2 FQGNSA. CDR3 length: 15 amino acids. The chain's CDR3 is CASSSGSGSLYEQYF. The CDR3 bases are TGTGCCAGCAGCAGCGGGAGCGGGAGTCTCTACGAGCAGTACTTC.

This clonotype was counted only a few times. The chain couples TRBV12-3 or TRBV12-4 to TRBJ2-1, with D maybe TRBD2 (5 bases). With 5 bases removed from V and 0 bases from J, the gap between germline ends came to 17 bases. The CDR3 runs to 17 residues. CDR3 region: CASSLPSGYYSYNEQFF. In nucleotides, the CDR3 is TGTGCCAGCAGTCTTCCGAGCGGATATTACTCCTACAATGAGCAGTTCTTC.

Details on this clonotype: A much larger clone is a single base away; this may be a read error. The chain is built from TRBV29-1 and TRBJ2-1; 7 bases are a match to TRBD2. V lost 4 bases to trimming and J lost 13 bases; unmatched junction nucleotides: 13. This CDR3 is 13 amino acids long. Germline V CDR1 and CDR2: SQVTM, ANQGSEA. The CDR3 coding sequence is TGCAGCGTTGGTAGCGGGCAACGCAGGGACCAGTTCTTC. Protein: CSVGSGQRRDQFF.

This clonotype showed up just a few times. The chain links TRBV3-1 to TRBJ2-7, with 9 bases lining up with TRBD2. This CDR3 comprises 16 residues. The V gene end was trimmed by 4 bases and the J gene end by 7 bases; junction bases not matched to a gene: 14. CDR1 LGHDT and CDR2 YNNKEL come from the germline V gene (reference sequence). This CDR3 reads CASSRRGGAGGEEQYF. DNA for the CDR3: TGTGCCAGCAGCCGAAGAGGGGGAGCGGGAGGTGAAGAGCAGTACTTC.